The 10 T cell receptor beta chains given below trace back to one sample, sequenced in a study of shared clonotypes between healthy human individuals (dated by TCRdb to the early 2020s). Libraries were built with the immunoSEQ multiplex PCR assay. TCRdb took over this immuneACCESS table, retaining in-frame rearrangements with V and J assigned. Such tables are incomplete; in checked studies, under half of the missing clones stem from an unresolved V gene, and the remainder is unexplained. Recorded for this sample are roughly 2.2 million clones; 92% of them occurred a single time. The biggest ten clones account for 0.37% of the sample. Material: naive CD4+ T cells from PBMCs. What this sample's cell subset or site label stands for: CD45RA+ positively selected. These receptors were obtained from a man younger than 30 in good health. Some clones in this sample may be carry-over from other donors' samples.

The V gene is TRBV18, the J gene TRBJ2-3; D possibly corresponds to TRBD2 (6 bases). The V end was cut by 3 bases, the J end by 0 bases, with 10 bases between. This CDR3 region has 15 residues. Germline V CDR1 and CDR2: KGHSH, LQKENI. The CDR3 is CASSPAGRSTDTQYF. CDR3 DNA sequence: TGTGCCAGCTCACCCGCGGGGAGGAGCACAGATACGCAGTATTTT.

This clone appeared once. V gene TRBV18 combines with J gene TRBJ2-7; 14 nucleotides align to TRBD2. This CDR3 region has 15 residues. Germline V gene lookup returns CDR1 KGHSH and CDR2 LQKENI. J gave up 3 bases and V 4 bases, and 2 bases lay outside the gene matches. The CDR3 sequence: CASSLGTSGSYEQYF. In DNA, the CDR3 is TGTGCCAGCTCACTGGGGACTAGCGGGAGCTACGAGCAGTACTTC. Using reference TRBV18 and TRBJ2-7 for the parts outside the CDR3, the full variable domain is NAGVMQNPRHLVRRRGQEARLRCSPMKGHSHVYWYRQLPEEGLKFMVYLQKENIIDESGMPKERFSAEFPKEGPSILRIQQVVRGDSAAYFCASSLGTSGSYEQYFGPGTRLTVT.

The chain has TRBV19 and TRBJ2-1; 9 nucleotides align to TRBD2. CDR1 LNHDA and CDR2 SQIVND come from the germline V gene (reference sequence). This CDR3 has 15 residues. V gave up 3 bases and J gave up 3 bases; unmatched junction bases: 3. The CDR3 nucleotides are TGTGCCAGTAGTATGCGGGAGGGGGGCTACAATGAGCAGTTCTTC. Residues: CASSMREGGYNEQFF.

The chain carries TRBV2 and TRBJ2-2, with 8 bases fitting TRBD1. Unmatched junction bases numbered 7, after V lost 6 bases and J lost 1 base. The CDR3 loop spans 16 amino acids. CDR1 is SNHLY and CDR2 is FYNNEI in the germline V gene. This CDR3 reads CASRQSGTGNTGELFF. The CDR3, as DNA: TGTGCCAGCAGGCAAAGTGGGACAGGGAACACCGGGGAGCTGTTTTTT.

The chain is built from TRBV28 and TRBJ1-1; D not certain. The ends were cut back, 1 base at V and 8 bases at J, with 8 bases in the middle. CDR1 and CDR2 from the germline V gene are MDHEN and SYDVKM. The CDR3 runs to 12 residues. CDR3 sequence: CASSLLGREAFF. The CDR3 DNA sequence: TGTGCCAGCAGTTTATTGGGCAGAGAAGCTTTCTTT.

This chain's CDR3 is CASSLGGGQGQYEQYF. The CDR3 DNA is TGTGCCAGCAGCTTAGGTGGAGGACAGGGCCAGTACGAGCAGTACTTC. V and J are TRBV7-2 and TRBJ2-7; 8 bases agree with TRBD1. This CDR3 spans 16 amino acids. V trimming: 1 base; J trimming: 4 bases; junction bases outside the gene matches: 9. Germline CDR1 SGHTA, CDR2 FQGNSA.

V gene TRBV2 combines with J gene TRBJ2-5, with D possibly matching TRBD1 (6 bases). Trimming pared 7 bases from V and 5 bases from J, leaving 20 bases between. Per germline, CDR1 SNHLY and CDR2 FYNNEI. The CDR3 runs to 15 residues. In nucleotides, the CDR3 is TGTGCCAGCACAATAGGACAGAGGGTTACGGAGACCCAGTACTTC. Amino acid sequence: CASTIGQRVTETQYF.

The rearrangement joins TRBV14 to TRBJ2-3; 11 nucleotides agree with TRBD2. There are 17 residues in the CDR3. Trimming removed 5 bases from V and 1 base from J; junction bases left unmatched: 8. Per germline, CDR1 SGHDN and CDR2 FVKESK. CDR3 bases: TGTGCCAGCAGCACGAGACTAGCGGGATCGCGCACAGATACGCAGTATTTT. Translating gives CASSTRLAGSRTDTQYF.

This chain links TRBV30 with TRBJ1-1, with 7 bases fitting TRBD1. The CDR3 sequence is 14 residues long. Trimming removed 1 base from V and 1 base from J; junction bases left unmatched: 3. The germline V gene has CDR1 GTSNPN and CDR2 SVGIG (reference sequence). The CDR3 DNA follows: TGTGCCTGGAGTGCTGGACAGGCGAACACTGAAGCTTTCTTT. Protein sequence: CAWSAGQANTEAFF.

This clone was seen just once. The rearrangement uses TRBV4-3 and TRBJ1-4; D may be TRBD1 (5 bases). V lost 2 bases and J lost 0, with 16 bases in between. CDR3 length: 18 amino acids. CDR1 and CDR2 from the germline V gene are LGHNA and YSLEER. The CDR3 protein is CASSQKWGSLATNEKLFF. DNA for the CDR3: TGCGCCAGCAGCCAAAAATGGGGGTCGCTTGCAACTAATGAAAAACTGTTTTTT.